This TCR beta chain was identified during a study of sequential checkpoint blockade in melanoma (dated by TCRdb to 2018 to 2020). Background on the whole study: Patients were assigned by 1:1 randomization to either first-line nivolumab followed by ipilimumab (arm A) or ipilimumab followed by nivolumab (arm B). Maintenance nivolumab came after each of the two trial sequences. What the authors observed across the whole study: Larger, independent patient cohorts are needed to validate the response-prediction model that combines TCR metrics and mutation burden.

The CDR3 has 13 amino acids, counting the end cysteine and phenylalanine. The read is trimmed to its CDR3 DNA, 39 bases read in frame from base 1. Trimming takes 1 base from V and 2 bases from J, and the germline ends sit 6 bases apart. The germline V gene specifies SGHVS as CDR1 and FQNEAQ as CDR2. TCRbeta CDR3 regions were immunosequenced from genomic DNA with the immunoSEQ Assay. Before high-throughput sequencing, genomic DNA was amplified using bias-controlled multiplex PCR. Per the source publication's procedure: To quantify the absolute abundance of each unique TCRbeta CDR3 region, the sequences were collapsed and filtered. Clonality, defined as 1 minus Pielou's evenness, was calculated using productive rearrangements only. Clones with significantly greater frequencies in on-treatment versus baseline samples were identified using a previously published method. What TCRdb holds here is the immuneACCESS table cut down to in-frame rearrangements. Part of the clones is not present; checked against another copy, under half of the missing clones reflect an unresolved V gene, and the others are unexplained. Clone size and the V and J calls come from that table; the DNA yielded D and trimming. In all, the sample holds approximately 10,000 clones, and less than 80% of those were seen once. Clones ranked in the top ten supply about 11% of the sample.

What the treatment or condition label conveys for this sample: randomized to nivolumab then ipilimumab (arm A) or the reverse (arm B). No trial patient had received prior DNA-damaging chemotherapy. A FACS Aria II flow cytometer was used to sort live CD3+CD8+ cells that were negative for CD19 and CD56 from thawed PBMCs. Samples came from patients with melanoma in CheckMate 064, a randomized, open-label phase II trial of sequential checkpoint blockade. Peripheral blood mononuclear cells were collected by leukapheresis, purified with Ficoll-Paque, and frozen in human serum with 10% DMSO. Immediately after sorting, the purity of sorted blood CD3+CD8+ cells was verified to be >95%, after which DNA was extracted. This clone was seen only a few times. Its target antigen remains unknown. No quality values exist for individual bases; no much larger clone is one base distant.

This specimen was CD8+ T cells sorted from blood (inferred from file names), taken from a patient given nivolumab and ipilimumab in sequence. The sequence links TRBV7-8 to TRBJ2-7; no confident D gene assignment can be made. The sequence came from a human donor with melanoma. The CDR3 in this case is CASSLDTAYEQYF. The DNA sequence is given as TGTGCCAGCAGCTTAGACACAGCCTACGAGCAGTACTTC.